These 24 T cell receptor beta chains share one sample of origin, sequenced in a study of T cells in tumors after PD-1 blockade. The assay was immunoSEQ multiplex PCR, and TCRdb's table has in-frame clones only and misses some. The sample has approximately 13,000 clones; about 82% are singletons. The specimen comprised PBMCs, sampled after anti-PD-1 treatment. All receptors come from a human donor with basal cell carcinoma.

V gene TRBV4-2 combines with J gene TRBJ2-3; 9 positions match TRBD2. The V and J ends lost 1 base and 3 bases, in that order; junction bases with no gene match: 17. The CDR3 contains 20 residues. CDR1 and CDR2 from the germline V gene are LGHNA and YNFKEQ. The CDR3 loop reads CASSQGGRFWRGGLTDTQYF. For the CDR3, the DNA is TGTGCCAGCAGCCAAGGCGGCAGATTTTGGCGGGGGGGCCTTACAGATACGCAGTATTTT.

CDR3 in DNA: TGTGCCAGCAGCCGAAAGGGAGTAACAGAAGTAATGAACACTGAAGCTTTCTTT. Its protein product is CASSRKGVTEVMNTEAFF. The chain has TRBV7-8 and TRBJ1-1; no definite D call. CDR1 is SGHVS, CDR2 FQNEAQ, per germline. Trimming cost V 5 bases and J 0 bases, with 22 bases left between them. CDR3 length: 18 amino acids. The full variable domain, with the rest looked up from reference TRBV7-8 and TRBJ1-1, is GAGVSQSPRYKVAKRGQDVALRCDPISGHVSLFWYQQALGQGPEFLTYFQNEAQLDKSGLPSDRFFAERPEGSVSTLKIQRTQQEDSAVYLCASSRKGVTEVMNTEAFFGQGTRLTVV.

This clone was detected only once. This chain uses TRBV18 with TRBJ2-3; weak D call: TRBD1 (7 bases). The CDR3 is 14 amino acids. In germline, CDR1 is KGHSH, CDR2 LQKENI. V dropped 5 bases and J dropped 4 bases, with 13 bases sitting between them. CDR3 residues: CASSRPGGPDTQYF. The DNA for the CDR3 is TGTGCCAGCTCAAGGCCAGGGGGGCCAGATACGCAGTATTTT.

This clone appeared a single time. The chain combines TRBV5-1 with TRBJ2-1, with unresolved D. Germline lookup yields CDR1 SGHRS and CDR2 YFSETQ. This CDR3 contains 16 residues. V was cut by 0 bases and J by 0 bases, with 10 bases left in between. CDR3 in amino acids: CASSLARLDSYNEQFF. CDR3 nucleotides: TGCGCCAGCAGCTTGGCCCGCCTTGACTCCTACAATGAGCAGTTCTTC. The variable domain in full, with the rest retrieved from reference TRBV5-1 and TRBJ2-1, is KAGVTQTPRYLIKTRGQQVTLSCSPISGHRSVSWYQQTPGQGLQFLFEYFSETQRNKGNFPGRFSGRQFSNSRSEMNVSTLELGDSALYLCASSLARLDSYNEQFFGPGTRLTVL.

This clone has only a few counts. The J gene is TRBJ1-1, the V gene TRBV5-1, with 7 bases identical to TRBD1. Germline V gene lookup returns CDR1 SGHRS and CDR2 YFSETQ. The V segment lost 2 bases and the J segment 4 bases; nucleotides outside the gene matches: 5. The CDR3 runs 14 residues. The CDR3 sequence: CASSLSGGPTEAFF. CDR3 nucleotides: TGCGCCAGCAGCTTATCAGGGGGGCCCACTGAAGCTTTCTTT.

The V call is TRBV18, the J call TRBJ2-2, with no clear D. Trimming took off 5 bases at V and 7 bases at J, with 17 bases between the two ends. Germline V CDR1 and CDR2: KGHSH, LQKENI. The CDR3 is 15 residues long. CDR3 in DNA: TGTGCCAGCTCAACGCCCAGGCCCTTTGGCGGGGAGCTGTTTTTT. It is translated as CASSTPRPFGGELFF.

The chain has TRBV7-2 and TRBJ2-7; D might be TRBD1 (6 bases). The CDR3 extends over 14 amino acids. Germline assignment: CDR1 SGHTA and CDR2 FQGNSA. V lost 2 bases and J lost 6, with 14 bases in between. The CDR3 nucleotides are TGTGCCAGCAGCTTAATCAGGGGTGGGGGCGAGCAGTACTTC. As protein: CASSLIRGGGEQYF.

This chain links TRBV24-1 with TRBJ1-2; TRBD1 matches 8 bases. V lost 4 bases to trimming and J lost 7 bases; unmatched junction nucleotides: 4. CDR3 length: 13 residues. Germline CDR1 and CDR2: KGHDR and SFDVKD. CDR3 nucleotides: TGTGCCACCAGTGAACAGGGGGGGGCTGGCTACACCTTC. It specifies CATSEQGGAGYTF.

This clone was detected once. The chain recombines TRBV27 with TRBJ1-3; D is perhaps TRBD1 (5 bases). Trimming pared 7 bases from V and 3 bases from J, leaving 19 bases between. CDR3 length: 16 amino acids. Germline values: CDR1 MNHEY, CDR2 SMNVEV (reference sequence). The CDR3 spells CASKPPPGMSGNTIYF. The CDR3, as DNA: TGTGCCAGCAAACCCCCCCCAGGGATGAGTGGAAACACCATATATTTT.

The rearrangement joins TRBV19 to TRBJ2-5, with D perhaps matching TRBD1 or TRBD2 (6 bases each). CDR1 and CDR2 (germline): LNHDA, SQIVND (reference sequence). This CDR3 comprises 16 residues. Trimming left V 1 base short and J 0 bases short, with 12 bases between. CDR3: CASSIAGAGDQETQYF. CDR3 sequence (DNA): TGTGCCAGTAGTATAGCGGGGGCCGGGGACCAAGAGACCCAGTACTTC.

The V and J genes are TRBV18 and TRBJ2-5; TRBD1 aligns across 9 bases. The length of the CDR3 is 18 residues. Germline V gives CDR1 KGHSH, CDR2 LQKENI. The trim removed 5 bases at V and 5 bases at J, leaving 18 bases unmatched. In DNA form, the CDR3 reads TGTGCCAGCTCAGCGACCCCATCGGTATACAGGGGGCAGGAGACCCAGTACTTC. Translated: CASSATPSVYRGQETQYF.

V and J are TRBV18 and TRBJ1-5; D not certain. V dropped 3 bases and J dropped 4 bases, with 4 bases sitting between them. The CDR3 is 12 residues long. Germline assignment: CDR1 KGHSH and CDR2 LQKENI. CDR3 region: CASSPQNQPQHF. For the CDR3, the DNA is TGTGCCAGCTCACCTCAGAATCAGCCCCAGCATTTT.

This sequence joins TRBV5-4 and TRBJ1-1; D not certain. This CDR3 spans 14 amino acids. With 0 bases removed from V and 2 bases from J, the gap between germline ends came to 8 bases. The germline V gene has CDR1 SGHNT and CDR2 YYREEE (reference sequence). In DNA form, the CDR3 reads TGTGCCAGCAGCTTGGCCCCAGGAAACACTGAAGCTTTCTTT. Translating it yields CASSLAPGNTEAFF. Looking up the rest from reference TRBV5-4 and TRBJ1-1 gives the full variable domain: ETGVTQSPTHLIKTRGQQVTLRCSSQSGHNTVSWYQQALGQGPQFIFQYYREEENGRGNFPPRFSGLQFPNYSSELNVNALELDDSALYLCASSLAPGNTEAFFGQGTRLTVV.

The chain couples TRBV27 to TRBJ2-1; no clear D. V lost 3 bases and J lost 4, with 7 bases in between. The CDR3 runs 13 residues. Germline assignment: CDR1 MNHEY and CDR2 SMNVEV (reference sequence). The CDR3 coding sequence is TGTGCCAGCAGTTTCGGGCTGTACAATGAGCAGTTCTTC. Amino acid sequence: CASSFGLYNEQFF.

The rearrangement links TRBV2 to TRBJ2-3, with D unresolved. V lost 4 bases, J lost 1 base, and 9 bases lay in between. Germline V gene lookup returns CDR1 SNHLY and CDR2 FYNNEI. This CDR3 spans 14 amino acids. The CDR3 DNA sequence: TGTGCCAGCAGTGTTCATGCTGGCACAGATACGCAGTATTTT. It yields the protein CASSVHAGTDTQYF.

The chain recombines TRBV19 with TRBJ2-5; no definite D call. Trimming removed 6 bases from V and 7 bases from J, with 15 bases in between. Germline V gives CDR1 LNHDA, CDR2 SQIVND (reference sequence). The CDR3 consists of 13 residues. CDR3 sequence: CASRGSDLRTQYF. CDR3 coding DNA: TGTGCCAGTAGAGGATCAGATCTGAGGACCCAGTACTTC.

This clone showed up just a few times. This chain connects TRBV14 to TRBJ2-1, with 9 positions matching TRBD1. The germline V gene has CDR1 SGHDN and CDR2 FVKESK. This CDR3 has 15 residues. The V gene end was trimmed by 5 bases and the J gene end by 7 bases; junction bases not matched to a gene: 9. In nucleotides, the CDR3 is TGTGCCAGCAGCTCGCGGACAGGGGCACTTAATGAGCAGTTCTTC. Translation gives CASSSRTGALNEQFF.

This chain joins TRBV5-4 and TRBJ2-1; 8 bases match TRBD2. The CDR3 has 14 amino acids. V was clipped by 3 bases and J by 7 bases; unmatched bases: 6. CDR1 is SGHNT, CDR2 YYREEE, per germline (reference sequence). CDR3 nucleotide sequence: TGTGCCAGCAGCTCGGTAACTAGCGGTAATGAGCAGTTCTTC. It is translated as CASSSVTSGNEQFF.

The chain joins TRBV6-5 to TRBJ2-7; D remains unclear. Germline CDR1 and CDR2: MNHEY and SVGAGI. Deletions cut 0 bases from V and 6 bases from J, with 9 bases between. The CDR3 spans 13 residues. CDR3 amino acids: CASSYSKPGEQYF. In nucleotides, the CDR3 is TGTGCCAGCAGTTACTCTAAACCAGGCGAGCAGTACTTC.

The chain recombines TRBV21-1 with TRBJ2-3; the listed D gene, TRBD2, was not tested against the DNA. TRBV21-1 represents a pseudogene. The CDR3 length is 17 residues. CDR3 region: CASSEGRTGGFTDTQYF. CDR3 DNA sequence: TGTGCCAGCAGCGAAGGGAGGACTGGAGGGTTCACAGATACGCAGTATTTT.

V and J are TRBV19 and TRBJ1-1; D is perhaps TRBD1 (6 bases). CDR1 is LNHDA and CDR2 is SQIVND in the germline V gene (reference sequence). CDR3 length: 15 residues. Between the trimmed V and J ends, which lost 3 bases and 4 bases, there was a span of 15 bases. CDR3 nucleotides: TGTGCCAGTAGTATTTCGCACAGGGCGGGCACTGAAGCTTTCTTT. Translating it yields CASSISHRAGTEAFF.

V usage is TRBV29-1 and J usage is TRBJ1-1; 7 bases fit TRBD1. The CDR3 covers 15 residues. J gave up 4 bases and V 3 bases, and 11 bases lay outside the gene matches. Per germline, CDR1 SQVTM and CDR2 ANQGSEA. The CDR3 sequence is CSVERDRKLITEAFF. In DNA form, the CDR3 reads TGCAGCGTTGAGCGGGACAGAAAGTTAATCACTGAAGCTTTCTTT. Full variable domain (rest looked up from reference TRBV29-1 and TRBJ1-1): SAVISQKPSRDICQRGTSLTIQCQVDSQVTMMFWYRQQPGQSLTLIATANQGSEATYESGFVIDKFPISRPNLTFSTLTVSNMSPEDSSIYLCSVERDRKLITEAFFGQGTRLTVV.

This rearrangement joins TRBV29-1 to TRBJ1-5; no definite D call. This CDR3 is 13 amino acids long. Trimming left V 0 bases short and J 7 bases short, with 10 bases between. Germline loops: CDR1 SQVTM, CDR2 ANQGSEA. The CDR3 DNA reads TGCAGCGTTGAAGAAGAGGGTGGGCAGCCCCAGCATTTT. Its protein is CSVEEEGGQPQHF.

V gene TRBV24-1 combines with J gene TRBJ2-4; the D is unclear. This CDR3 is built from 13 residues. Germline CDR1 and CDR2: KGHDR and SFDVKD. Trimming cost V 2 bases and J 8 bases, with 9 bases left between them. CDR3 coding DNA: TGTGCCACCAGTGATTCACGACAAGACATTCAGTACTTC. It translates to CATSDSRQDIQYF.